This entry concerns a single T cell receptor (beta chain). Enrollees, about 18 to 100 years old, lived in 20 to 25 US areas. TCRdb's table, derived via immunoSEQ multiplex PCR, lists solely in-frame clones and lacks some. The sample has approximately 240,000 clones; just under 85% are singletons. The sample originates from a study of blood T cell repertoires in COVID-19. Study as a whole: PBMCs, B-cell-depleted T cells, or T cells were the source of the cDNA or gDNA that made up the material.

The source of this sequence is a woman aged 40 to 49 with acute COVID-19. The sample taken for sequencing was PBMCs or T cells enriched from blood (not recorded which).

CDR3 loop: CASSPPSKDTQYF. Here the CDR3 DNA reads TGTGCCAGCTCACCACCATCTAAAGATACGCAGTATTTT. This chain joins TRBV18 and TRBJ2-3; no reliable D call. The CDR3 is 13 residues long. Trimming took off 0 bases at V and 5 bases at J, with 6 bases between the two ends. Germline CDR1 is KGHSH and CDR2 is LQKENI.